These 5 T cell receptor beta chains were all obtained from the same sample, sequenced in a study of OX40 agonist ivuxolimab in advanced cancers. Repertoires were generated with immunoSEQ multiplex PCR, while TCRdb's copy carries only in-frame clones and drops some. The sample includes approximately 19,000 clones, around 89% of them seen just once. The sequencing used CD4+ or CD8+ T cells sorted from blood, collected in a trial of the OX40 agonist ivuxolimab. These receptors all come from an adult with an advanced solid tumor such as melanoma, head and neck, liver or kidney cancer.

This chain connects TRBV7-2 to TRBJ2-7; D gene ambiguous. With 3 bases removed from V and 6 bases from J, the gap between germline ends came to 12 bases. CDR1 is SGHTA, CDR2 FQGNSA, per germline. This CDR3 is 13 amino acids long. Written as DNA, the CDR3 is TGTGCCAGCAGCTTGGCCGGATCTCGCGAGCAGTACTTC. It yields the protein CASSLAGSREQYF.

V usage is TRBV6-4 and J usage is TRBJ1-5; 8 bases are a match to TRBD1. Germline trimming cut 5 bases from V and 5 bases from J; bases unmatched to any gene: 2. Germline V gene data show CDR1 as MRHNA and CDR2 as SNTAGT. This CDR3 region has 13 residues. CDR3 nucleotide sequence: TGTGCCAGCAGTCAGGGGGCCCATCAGCCCCAGCATTTT. Translated: CASSQGAHQPQHF.

V usage is TRBV12-5 and J usage is TRBJ2-7; 8 bases fit TRBD1. The CDR3 is 14 amino acids. With 6 bases clipped from V and 2 bases from J, the junction kept 6 bases outside the gene matches. Germline V gene data show CDR1 as LGHNT and CDR2 as FRNRAP. CDR3 nucleotides: TGTGCTAGTGGGCCCGGACAGGGAGCCTACGAGCAGTACTTC. It yields the protein CASGPGQGAYEQYF.

This clone was found once. J is TRBJ1-2 and V is TRBV9; perhaps TRBD1 as D (5 bases). CDR1 SGDLS and CDR2 YYNGEE come from the germline V gene. V gave up 3 bases and J gave up 4 bases, with 10 bases separating them. The CDR3 is made up of 13 amino acids. The CDR3 loop reads CASSADIFYGYTF. CDR3 nucleotide sequence: TGTGCCAGCAGCGCGGACATTTTCTATGGCTACACCTTC.

The chain uses TRBV9 and TRBJ1-1, with D tentatively TRBD1 (5 bases). The CDR3 has 15 amino acids. Looked up from germline, CDR1 is SGDLS and CDR2 is YYNGEE. Trimming removed 3 bases at V and 5 bases at J, with 17 bases between. This CDR3 reads CASSGREGTQTEAFF. The DNA for the CDR3 is TGTGCCAGCAGCGGACGGGAGGGGACTCAGACTGAAGCTTTCTTT.